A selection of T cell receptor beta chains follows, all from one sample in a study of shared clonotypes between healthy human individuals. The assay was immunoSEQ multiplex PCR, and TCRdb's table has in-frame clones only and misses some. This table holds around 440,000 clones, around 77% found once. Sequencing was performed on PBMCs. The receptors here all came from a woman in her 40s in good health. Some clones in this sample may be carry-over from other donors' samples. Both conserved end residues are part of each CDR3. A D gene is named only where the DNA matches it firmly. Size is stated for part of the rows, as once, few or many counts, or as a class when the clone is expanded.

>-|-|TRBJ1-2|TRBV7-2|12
CASSRTPGSPIF
TGTGCCAGCAGCCGCACACCGGGAAGCCCCATCTTC
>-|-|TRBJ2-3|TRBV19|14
CASRVGNIADTQYF
TGTGCCAGTAGAGTAGGGAATATCGCAGATACGCAGTATTTT
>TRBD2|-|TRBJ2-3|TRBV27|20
CASSPFWSLAGGESTDTQYF
TGTGCCAGCAGTCCCTTTTGGTCCTTAGCGGGAGGAGAAAGCACAGATACGCAGTATTTT
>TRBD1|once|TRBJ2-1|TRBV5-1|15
CATRPGQGHHNEQFF
TGCGCCACCCGACCGGGACAGGGTCACCACAATGAGCAGTTCTTC
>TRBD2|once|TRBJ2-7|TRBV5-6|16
CASSLGTSGFSYEQYF
TGTGCCAGCAGCTTGGGGACTAGCGGGTTCTCCTACGAGCAGTACTTC
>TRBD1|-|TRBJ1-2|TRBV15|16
CATSRSGTGWDYGYTF
TGTGCCACCAGCAGATCCGGGACAGGGTGGGACTATGGCTACACCTTC
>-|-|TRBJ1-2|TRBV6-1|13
CASSETWGYGYTF
TGTGCCAGCAGTGAGACCTGGGGGTACGGCTACACCTTC
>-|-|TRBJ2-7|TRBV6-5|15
CASSYRREYSYEQYF
TGTGCCAGCAGTTACCGTAGGGAATACTCCTACGAGCAGTACTTC
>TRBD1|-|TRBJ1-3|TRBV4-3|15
CASSQTQGSGNTIYF
TGCGCCAGCAGCCAGACACAGGGGTCTGGAAACACCATATATTTT
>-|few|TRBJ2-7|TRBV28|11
CASRRVYEQYF
TGTGCCAGCAGGCGCGTTTACGAGCAGTACTTC
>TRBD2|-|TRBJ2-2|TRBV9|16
CASSPRTSGTTGELFF
TGTGCCAGCAGCCCCCGGACTAGCGGGACTACCGGGGAGCTGTTTTTT
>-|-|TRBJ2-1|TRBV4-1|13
CASSPTENNEQFF
TGCGCCAGCAGCCCGACAGAGAACAATGAGCAGTTCTTC
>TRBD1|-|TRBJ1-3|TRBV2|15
CASRPPGQGRNTIYF
TGTGCCAGCAGACCCCCGGGACAGGGAAGAAACACCATATATTTT
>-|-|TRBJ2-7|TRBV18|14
CASSPPTGFFEQYF
TGTGCCAGCTCACCTCCAACAGGTTTTTTCGAGCAGTACTTC
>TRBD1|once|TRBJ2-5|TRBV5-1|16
CASTDRGLGSKETQYF
TGCGCCAGCACCGACAGGGGGTTGGGTTCAAAAGAGACCCAGTACTTC
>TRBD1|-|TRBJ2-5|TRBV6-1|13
CASSGTGVETQYF
TGTGCCAGCAGCGGAACAGGGGTCGAGACCCAGTACTTC
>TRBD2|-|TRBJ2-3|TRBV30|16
CAWLAWTSGTPDTQYF
TGTGCCTGGTTAGCCTGGACTAGCGGAACCCCAGATACGCAGTATTTT
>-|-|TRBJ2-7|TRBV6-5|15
CASTPSYAEDYEQYF
TGTGCCAGCACTCCGTCCTACGCGGAAGACTACGAGCAGTACTTC
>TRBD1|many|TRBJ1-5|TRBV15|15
CATSSHRGMNQPQHF
TGTGCCACCAGCAGCCACAGGGGAATGAATCAGCCCCAGCATTTT
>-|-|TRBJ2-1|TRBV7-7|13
CASSQLRDNEQFF
TGTGCCAGCAGCCAACTTCGGGACAATGAGCAGTTCTTC
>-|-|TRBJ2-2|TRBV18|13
CASSPDLTGELFF
TGTGCCAGCTCACCGGACCTCACCGGGGAGCTGTTTTTT
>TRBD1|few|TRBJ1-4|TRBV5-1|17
CASSLVPGQGGGEKLFF
TGCGCCAGCAGCCTAGTCCCGGGACAGGGTGGAGGTGAAAAACTGTTTTTT
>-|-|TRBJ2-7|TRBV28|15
CASSPRGGSSYEQYF
TGTGCCAGCAGTCCCAGGGGTGGCTCCTCATACGAGCAGTACTTC
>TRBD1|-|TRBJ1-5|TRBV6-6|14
CASSYSGGGQPQHF
TGTGCCAGCAGTTACTCAGGGGGCGGCCAGCCCCAGCATTTT
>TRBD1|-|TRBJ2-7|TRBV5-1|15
CASSAGGTGPYEQYF
TGCGCCAGCAGCGCGGGCGGGACAGGACCCTACGAGCAGTACTTC
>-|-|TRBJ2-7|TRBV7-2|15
CASSLWARSSYEQYF
TGTGCCAGCAGCTTATGGGCCAGGAGCTCCTACGAGCAGTACTTC
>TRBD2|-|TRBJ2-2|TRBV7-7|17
CASSPRTSGSGGGELFF
TGTGCCAGCAGCCCCCGGACTAGCGGGAGTGGCGGCGGGGAGCTGTTTTTT
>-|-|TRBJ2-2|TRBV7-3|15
CASSPSGPGTGELFF
TGTGCCAGCAGCCCCAGCGGGCCGGGCACCGGGGAGCTGTTTTTT
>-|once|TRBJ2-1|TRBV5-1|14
CASSASGPGNEQFF
TGCGCCAGCAGCGCTTCGGGGCCAGGAAATGAGCAGTTCTTC
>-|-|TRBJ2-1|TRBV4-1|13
CASSQIWGSEQFF
TGCGCCAGCAGCCAAATTTGGGGTAGTGAGCAGTTCTTC
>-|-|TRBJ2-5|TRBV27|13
CASSSSGRETQYF
TGTGCCAGCAGTAGCTCCGGGCGAGAGACCCAGTACTTC
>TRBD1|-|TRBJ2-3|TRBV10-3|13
CATGTGPSDTQYF
TGTGCCACTGGGACAGGCCCCTCAGATACGCAGTATTTT
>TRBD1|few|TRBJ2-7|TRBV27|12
CASSFLDREQYF
TGTGCCAGCAGTTTTCTGGACAGGGAGCAGTACTTC
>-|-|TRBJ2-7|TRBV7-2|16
CASSLDTGDSSYEQYF
TGTGCCAGCAGCTTAGATACGGGGGACTCTTCCTACGAGCAGTACTTC
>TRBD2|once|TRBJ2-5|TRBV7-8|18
CASSLGLAPAGGGETQYF
TGTGCCAGCAGCCTCGGACTAGCGCCCGCGGGAGGGGGCGAGACCCAGTACTTC
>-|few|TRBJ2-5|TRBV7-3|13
CASSLLPGETQYF
TGTGCCAGCAGCTTACTTCCGGGGGAGACCCAGTACTTC
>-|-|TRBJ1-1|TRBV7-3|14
CASSLATVNTEAFF
TGTGCCAGCAGCTTAGCGACTGTGAACACTGAAGCTTTCTTT
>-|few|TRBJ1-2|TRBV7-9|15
CASSLYASGYDGYTF
TGTGCCAGCAGCTTATATGCGTCCGGGTATGATGGCTACACCTTC
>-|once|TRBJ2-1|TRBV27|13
CASSPPYRGGQFF
TGTGCCAGCAGTCCTCCGTACCGAGGAGGGCAGTTCTTC
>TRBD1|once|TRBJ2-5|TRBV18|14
CASSDRGRGETQYF
TGTGCCAGCTCAGACAGGGGGCGAGGAGAGACCCAGTACTTC
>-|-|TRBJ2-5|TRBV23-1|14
CASSQPGYQEAQYF
TGCGCCAGCAGTCAACCAGGGTACCAAGAGGCCCAGTACTTC
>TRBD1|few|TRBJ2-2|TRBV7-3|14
CASSPTGTTGELFF
TGTGCCAGCAGCCCGACAGGGACCACCGGGGAGCTGTTTTTT
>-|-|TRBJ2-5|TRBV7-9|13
CASSFDYQETQYF
TGTGCCAGCAGCTTTGATTACCAAGAGACCCAGTACTTC
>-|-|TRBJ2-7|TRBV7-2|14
CASSLAGGSYEQYF
TGTGCCAGCAGCTTAGCGGGTGGCTCCTACGAGCAGTACTTC
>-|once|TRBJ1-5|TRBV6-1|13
CASSPGWDQPQHF
TGTGCCAGCAGCCCAGGTTGGGATCAGCCCCAGCATTTT
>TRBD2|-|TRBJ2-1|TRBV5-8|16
CASSQAASGSFHEQFF
TGTGCCAGCAGCCAAGCGGCTAGCGGGAGTTTCCATGAGCAGTTCTTC
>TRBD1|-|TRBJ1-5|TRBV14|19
CASSQEPQPDRDGNQPQHF
TGTGCCAGCAGCCAAGAGCCCCAACCCGACAGGGATGGCAATCAGCCCCAGCATTTT
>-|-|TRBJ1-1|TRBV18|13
CASSPSANTEAFF
TGTGCCAGCTCACCTAGCGCGAACACTGAAGCTTTCTTT
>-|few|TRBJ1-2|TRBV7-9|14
CASSLPGGVDGYTF
TGTGCCAGCAGCTTACCCGGAGGGGTGGATGGCTACACCTTC
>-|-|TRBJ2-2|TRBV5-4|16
CASSLGPTSIAGELFF
TGTGCCAGCAGCTTGGGACCCACTAGCATTGCCGGGGAGCTGTTTTTT